Shown below are 27 T cell receptor beta chains from a single sample sequenced in a study of Graves' ophthalmopathy and Graves' hyperthyroidism. CDR3 regions of TCR beta were amplified from RNA transcripts. HTBI-primed RT-PCR formed the first round, and a multiplex PCR formed the second. One entry per CDR3 protein results from TCRdb running MiXCR on the multiplex PCR reads. Found here are under 200,000 distinct CDR3 sequences, less than 45% of them singletons; the top ten hold roughly 5.8%. Sequenced material: peripheral blood. These receptors originate from a woman aged 40 to 55 with Graves' ophthalmopathy.

The CDR3, as DNA: TGTGCCAGCAGTTTAAGGGGGGTTGGTGGCTACACCTTC. Amino acid sequence: CASSLRGVGGYTF. V usage is TRBV28 and J usage is TRBJ1-2; perhaps TRBD1 as D (6 bases). CDR3 length: 13 amino acids. Germline V gene sequence: CDR1 MDHEN, CDR2 SYDVKM. V shed 2 bases and J shed 7 bases, with 11 bases lying between them.

In this sample, this clonotype turned up many times. The V call is TRBV15, the J call TRBJ2-5; D gene uncertain. Germline CDR1 and CDR2: LNHNV and YYDKDF (reference sequence). V lost 3 bases to trimming and J lost 1 base, with 6 bases between them. This CDR3 is built from 13 residues. CDR3 nucleotide sequence: TGTGCCACCAGCAGGGCCCTCCAAGAGACCCAGTACTTC. Its translation is CATSRALQETQYF.

The rearrangement uses TRBV19 and TRBJ1-5, with a possible D match to TRBD1 (5 bases). Germline V gene sequence: CDR1 LNHDA, CDR2 SQIVND (reference sequence). Trimming stripped 4 bases from V and 4 bases from J, with 14 bases between. The CDR3 loop spans 15 amino acids. CDR3 coding DNA: TGTGCCAGTAGTAGTCCGCCGGGGGTTAATCAGCCCCAGCATTTT. As protein: CASSSPPGVNQPQHF.

This clonotype was counted ten times or more. CDR3 sequence (DNA): TGTGCCAGCACCCCCCCGGGACACAGTTATGGCTACACCTTC. As protein: CASTPPGHSYGYTF. The V gene is TRBV12-3 or TRBV12-4, the J gene TRBJ1-2, with D possibly matching TRBD1 (6 bases). The CDR3 totals 14 residues. V dropped 7 bases and J dropped 5 bases, with 17 bases sitting between them.

The genes are TRBV7-2 and TRBJ1-1; TRBD1 is a possible D gene (5 bases). This CDR3 comprises 14 residues. Germline CDR1 SGHTA, CDR2 FQGNSA. Trimming removed 5 bases from V and 7 bases from J, with 17 bases in between. The CDR3 reads CASSLGWGSGEAFF. The CDR3 bases are TGTGCCAGCAGCCTAGGGTGGGGGTCGGGTGAAGCTTTCTTT.

In its sample, this clonotype was seen many times. The chain has TRBV28 and TRBJ1-1; 9 bases line up with TRBD1. The CDR3 covers 15 residues. J gave up 5 bases and V 4 bases, and 8 bases lay outside the gene matches. Germline V gives CDR1 MDHEN, CDR2 SYDVKM. CDR3 in amino acids: CASSSSDRGGTEAFF. As DNA, the CDR3 is TGTGCCAGCAGTTCCTCCGACAGGGGGGGGACTGAAGCTTTCTTT.

This clonotype was detected ten times or more. This chain uses TRBV20-1 with TRBJ2-5; D is possibly TRBD2 (5 bases). Germline values: CDR1 DFQATT, CDR2 SNEGSKA (reference sequence). The CDR3 extends over 14 amino acids. The V and J ends lost 5 bases and 1 base respectively, with 14 bases between them. The DNA for the CDR3 is TGCAGTGCTCCCCTTGGCGGGCCCCAAGAGACCCAGTACTTC. Protein: CSAPLGGPQETQYF.

This clonotype appeared many times. The V and J genes are TRBV2 and TRBJ2-7; the D gene could be TRBD1 or TRBD2 (6 bases each). CDR3 length: 14 residues. Trimming cost V 9 bases and J 5 bases, with 20 bases left between them. Germline loops: CDR1 SNHLY, CDR2 FYNNEI. The CDR3 sequence is CARETGRGQDEQYF. CDR3 DNA sequence: TGTGCCAGAGAGACGGGACGGGGGCAGGACGAGCAGTACTTC.

This clonotype appeared a few times. This sequence joins TRBV12-3 or TRBV12-4 and TRBJ2-4; possible D gene TRBD1, 6 bases. V shed 6 bases and J shed 0 bases, with 15 bases lying between them. This CDR3 spans 16 amino acids. This CDR3 is CASSPGVDRAKNIQYF. The CDR3 bases are TGTGCCAGCAGCCCAGGGGTGGATAGAGCCAAAAACATTCAGTACTTC.

The chain recombines TRBV9 with TRBJ2-5; TRBD2 agrees at 10 bases. The CDR3 runs to 16 residues. The junction had 7 bases not matched to a gene; V was cut back by 1 base and J by 4 bases. Germline V gene sequence: CDR1 SGDLS, CDR2 YYNGEE. CDR3 amino acids: CASSVSGGVPGETQYF. For the CDR3, the DNA is TGTGCCAGCAGCGTAAGCGGGGGGGTGCCTGGAGAGACCCAGTACTTC.

The sample holds many counts of this clonotype. The chain employs TRBV19 and TRBJ2-3; the D is unclear. The V gene lost 5 bases and the J gene lost 0 bases, with 9 bases spanning the gap. Germline V gene lookup returns CDR1 LNHDA and CDR2 SQIVND (reference sequence). CDR3 length equals 14 residues. Here the CDR3 reads CASSVDPSTDTQYF. CDR3 nucleotide sequence: TGTGCCAGTAGTGTTGACCCCAGCACAGATACGCAGTATTTT.

This clonotype was detected many times. The CDR3 DNA is TGTGCCAGTACCCCCCTGGGGGATCTGCCCCAGCATTTT. As protein: CASTPLGDLPQHF. This chain links TRBV19 with TRBJ1-5, with a weak D call TRBD1 (5 bases). Trimming cost V 7 bases and J 9 bases, with 16 bases left between them. The CDR3 extends over 13 amino acids. Germline assignment: CDR1 LNHDA and CDR2 SQIVND (reference sequence). The entire variable domain, with the rest obtained from reference TRBV19 and TRBJ1-5, is as follows: DGGITQSPKYLFRKEGQNVTLSCEQNLNHDAMYWYRQDPGQGLRLIYYSQIVNDFQKGDIAEGYSVSREKKESFPLTVTSAQKNPTAFYLCASTPLGDLPQHFGDGTRLSIL.

This clonotype was found many times. V gene TRBV7-9 combines with J gene TRBJ2-7; 9 bases are a match to TRBD1. The germline gives CDR1 SEHNR, CDR2 FQNEAQ (reference sequence). The V gene end was trimmed by 4 bases and the J gene end by 1 base; junction bases not matched to a gene: 5. CDR3 size: 15 residues. The CDR3 spells CASSSSGTGSYEQYF. In DNA, the CDR3 is TGTGCCAGCAGCTCGTCCGGGACAGGGTCCTACGAGCAGTACTTC.

This clonotype was detected many times. V usage is TRBV12-5 and J usage is TRBJ1-1; 10 nucleotides match TRBD1. Germline CDR1 reads LGHNT; CDR2 reads FRNRAP. With 5 bases clipped from V and 6 bases from J, the junction kept 3 bases outside the gene matches. This CDR3 contains 13 residues. The chain's CDR3 is CASGIGTGAEAFF. CDR3 in DNA: TGTGCTAGTGGTATCGGGACAGGGGCTGAAGCTTTCTTT.

This clonotype was seen ten or more times. Its ends do not fully match the called genes, so a read error is possible. The CDR3 is CASSTPFGVAKSIQYF. The CDR3, as DNA: TGTGCCAGCAGCACCCCGTTTGGGGTGGCCAAAAGCATTCAGTACTTC. The V gene is TRBV3-1, the J gene TRBJ2-4, with D unclear. This CDR3 comprises 16 residues. Germline CDR1 is LGHDT and CDR2 is YNNKEL (reference sequence).

This clonotype showed up many times. This chain connects TRBV2 to TRBJ2-2; no clear D gene. CDR1 is SNHLY, CDR2 FYNNEI, per germline. V was shortened by 6 bases and J by 7 bases, with 12 bases between the two germline ends. The CDR3 extends over 13 amino acids. CDR3 bases: TGTGCCAGCAGGAGGCTGTTCAACGGGGAGCTGTTTTTT. It specifies CASRRLFNGELFF.

The chain employs TRBV6-5 and TRBJ2-5; 8 positions match TRBD2. The length of the CDR3 is 15 residues. J was trimmed by 7 bases and V by 0 bases; bases with no gene match: 7. CDR1 and CDR2 (germline): MNHEY, SVGAGI. CDR3 region: CASSYSREGLGTQYF. The CDR3 coding sequence is TGTGCCAGCAGTTACTCCCGGGAGGGCCTGGGGACCCAGTACTTC.

This clonotype was counted ten times or more. The chain carries TRBV20-1 and TRBJ2-7; possible D gene TRBD2, 5 bases. Germline CDR1 and CDR2: DFQATT and SNEGSKA (reference sequence). The CDR3 is 13 amino acids. V shed 6 bases and J shed 2 bases, with 14 bases lying between them. The CDR3 DNA is TGCAGTGCGCACGGACGGGATACCTACGAGCAGTACTTC. Translating it yields CSAHGRDTYEQYF.

In this sample, this clonotype turned up many times. This may come from a read error, since a much larger clone is one base off. The chain couples TRBV12-3 or TRBV12-4 to TRBJ2-5; TRBD1 aligns across 8 bases. CDR3 length: 15 residues. CDR3 nucleotide sequence: TGTGCCAGCGCTACTCACAGGACAGGGATGGAGACCCAGTGCTTC. It codes for CASATHRTGMETQCF.

There are a few counts of this clonotype. The chain has TRBV6-1 and TRBJ2-7; 11 positions agree with TRBD1. V trimming: 6 bases; J trimming: 2 bases; junction bases outside the gene matches: 3. The CDR3 covers 14 residues. CDR1 and CDR2 (germline): MNHNS, SASEGT. The CDR3 coding sequence is TGTGCCAGCAGCAGGGACAGGGGGACCTACGAGCAGTACTTC. Residues: CASSRDRGTYEQYF.

There are many counts of this clonotype. The V call is TRBV20-1, the J call TRBJ1-5; D might be TRBD1 (6 bases). The CDR3 contains 17 residues. V lost 1 base and J lost 0, with 16 bases in between. Germline V gene lookup returns CDR1 DFQATT and CDR2 SNEGSKA (reference sequence). CDR3 region: CSARGGGGGYSNQPQHF. The CDR3 DNA sequence: TGCAGTGCTAGAGGTGGGGGTGGGGGCTATAGCAATCAGCCCCAGCATTTT.

This clonotype was detected many times. The rearrangement joins TRBV12-3 or TRBV12-4 to TRBJ1-2; D uncertain. V was clipped by 6 bases and J by 3 bases, with 8 bases between them. The CDR3 consists of 12 residues. This chain's CDR3 is CASSPSDYGYTF. CDR3 bases: TGTGCCAGCAGCCCTTCCGACTATGGCTACACCTTC.

V gene TRBV12-3 or TRBV12-4 combines with J gene TRBJ2-7; TRBD1 is a possible D gene (6 bases). V lost 5 bases, J lost 5 bases, and 16 bases lay in between. The CDR3 consists of 14 residues. In nucleotides, the CDR3 is TGTGCCAGCAGTCCCACCCAGGGGTTCGACGAGCAGTACTTC. This gives the protein CASSPTQGFDEQYF.

This clonotype was picked up many times. The genes are TRBV6-5 and TRBJ2-5, with D possibly matching TRBD2 (5 bases). Trimming took off 7 bases at V and 2 bases at J, with 11 bases between the two ends. This CDR3 is 13 amino acids long. Germline assignment: CDR1 MNHEY and CDR2 SVGAGI. The CDR3, as DNA: TGTGCCAGCACTTCCCCGGGGCAAGAGACCCAGTACTTC. Encoded protein: CASTSPGQETQYF.

Many counts were recorded for this clonotype. The V and J genes are TRBV27 and TRBJ2-5, with unresolved D. This CDR3 region has 10 residues. V was cut by 8 bases and J by 4 bases, with 5 bases left in between. The germline CDR1 and CDR2 sequences are MNHEY and SMNVEV (reference sequence). CDR3 DNA: TGTGCCAGCGGCTTAGAGACCCAGTACTTC. Translation gives CASGLETQYF.

The chain combines TRBV12-3 or TRBV12-4 with TRBJ2-7; the match to TRBD2 covers 10 bases. The CDR3 length is 15 residues. V trimming: 3 bases; J trimming: 4 bases; junction bases outside the gene matches: 6. CDR3 sequence: CASSFRTSGDYEQYF. The CDR3 DNA reads TGTGCCAGCAGTTTCCGGACTAGCGGAGATTACGAGCAGTACTTC.

This clonotype was seen many times. A read error may explain this, as a much larger clone is one base away. V gene TRBV20-1 combines with J gene TRBJ2-5; 9 nucleotides line up with TRBD2. Germline V lookup: CDR1 DFQATT, CDR2 SNEGSKA (reference sequence). This CDR3 is built from 13 residues. V gave up 5 bases and J gave up 7 bases; unmatched junction bases: 8. The DNA of the CDR3 is TGCAGTGCTCCCCTAGCGGGGAAAGGGACCCAGTACTTC. As protein: CSAPLAGKGTQYF.